The rows below give T cell receptor beta chains drawn from one sample of a study of Ad26.COV2.S vaccination and SARS-CoV-2 variants. Assay used: immunoSEQ multiplex PCR; TCRdb lists only in-frame clones, some missing. The sample consists of 180,000 or so clones, around 88% of them appearing once. Source: peripheral blood, taken after recovery from COVID-19. The receptors were sampled from a human donor who had recovered from COVID-19. Each CDR3 is given with its conserved first and last residue. The D gene is left open where the match is weak. Size tells how often a clone was seen (once, few, many) or the class of an expanded clone, and some rows leave it out.

NA	NA	TRBV5-6	TRBJ2-3	CASSFMETGTQYF	TGTGCCAGCAGCTTTATGGAAACTGGTACGCAGTATTTT
once	NA	TRBV5-6	TRBJ2-1	CASSLGGLSYNEQFF	TGTGCCAGCAGCTTGGGGGGACTCTCCTACAATGAGCAGTTCTTC
NA	TRBD1	TRBV5-1	TRBJ2-3	CASLPLTGGPTDTQYF	TGCGCCAGTCTACCCCTTACAGGGGGGCCCACAGATACGCAGTATTTT
NA	TRBD2	TRBV4-1	TRBJ2-4	CASSQTPGLAGQTRGAKNIQYF	TGCGCCAGCAGCCAGACCCCGGGACTAGCGGGGCAAACTCGAGGGGCCAAAAACATTCAGTACTTC
NA	TRBD2	TRBV7-2	TRBJ2-1	CASSLALTSGNSEQFF	TGTGCCAGCAGCTTGGCACTGACTAGCGGGAATAGCGAGCAGTTCTTC
NA	TRBD1	TRBV19	TRBJ1-1	CASSPQGALTEAFF	TGTGCCAGTAGTCCTCAGGGGGCCCTCACTGAAGCTTTCTTT
once	NA	TRBV10-3	TRBJ1-4	CAISESTGSWTNEKLFF	TGTGCCATCAGTGAGTCGACTGGAAGTTGGACTAATGAAAAACTGTTTTTT
NA	NA	TRBV7-4	TRBJ2-1	CASSLEFPAYNEQFF	TGTGCCAGCAGCTTAGAATTCCCTGCCTACAATGAGCAGTTCTTC
once	NA	TRBV27	TRBJ1-2	CASSFTALDNYGYTF	TGTGCCAGCAGTTTTACAGCCTTAGATAACTATGGCTACACCTTC
NA	TRBD1	TRBV19	TRBJ1-1	CASSPGTGNGAFF	TGTGCCAGTAGTCCCGGGACAGGGAACGGTGCTTTCTTT
once	NA	TRBV13	TRBJ1-6	CASSFGTVLDNSPLHF	TGTGCCAGCAGCTTTGGAACTGTTCTCGATAATTCACCCCTCCACTTT
NA	NA	TRBV6-5	TRBJ2-5	CASRALARTQYF	TGTGCCAGCAGAGCTCTAGCGAGGACCCAGTACTTC
NA	NA	TRBV9	TRBJ1-6	CASSPGQGESLHF	TGTGCCAGCAGCCCGGGACAAGGGGAAAGCCTCCACTTT
NA	NA	TRBV6-1	TRBJ2-7	CASSEVRVSLRNEQYF	TGTGCCAGCAGTGAAGTTAGGGTCTCCCTGAGGAACGAGCAGTACTTC
NA	NA	TRBV5-1	TRBJ1-6	CASSLQHNSPLHF	TGCGCCAGCAGCTTGCAACATAATTCACCCCTCCACTTT
once	NA	TRBV15	TRBJ2-1	CATSRDIYNEQFF	TGTGCCACCAGTCGGGACATCTACAATGAGCAGTTCTTC
NA	NA	TRBV5-6	TRBJ2-7	CASSLGTTSYEQYF	TGTGCCAGCAGCTTGGGAACAACCTCCTACGAGCAGTACTTC